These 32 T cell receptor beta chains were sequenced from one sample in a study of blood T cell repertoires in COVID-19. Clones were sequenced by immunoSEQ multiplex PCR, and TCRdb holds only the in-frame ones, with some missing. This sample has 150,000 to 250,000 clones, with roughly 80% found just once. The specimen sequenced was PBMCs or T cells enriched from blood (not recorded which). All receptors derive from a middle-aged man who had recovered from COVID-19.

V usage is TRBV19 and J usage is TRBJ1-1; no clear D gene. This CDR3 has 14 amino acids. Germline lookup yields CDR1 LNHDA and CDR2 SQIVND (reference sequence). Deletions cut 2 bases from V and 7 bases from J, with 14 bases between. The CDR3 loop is CASSISGVDGEAFF. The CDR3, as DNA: TGTGCCAGTAGTATATCCGGGGTGGATGGTGAAGCTTTCTTT.

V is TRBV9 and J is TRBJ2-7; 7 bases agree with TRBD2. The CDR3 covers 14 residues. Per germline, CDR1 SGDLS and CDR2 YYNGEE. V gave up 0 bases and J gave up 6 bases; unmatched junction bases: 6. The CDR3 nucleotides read TGTGCCAGCAGCGTAGGGGAGGGAGTTCGCGAGCAGTACTTC. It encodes CASSVGEGVREQYF.

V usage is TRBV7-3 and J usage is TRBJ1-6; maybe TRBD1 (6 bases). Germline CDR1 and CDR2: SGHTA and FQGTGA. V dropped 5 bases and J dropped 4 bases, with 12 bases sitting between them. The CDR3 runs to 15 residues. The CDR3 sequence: CASSVSDRYNSPLHF. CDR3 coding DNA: TGTGCCAGCAGCGTATCGGACAGATATAATTCACCCCTCCACTTT.

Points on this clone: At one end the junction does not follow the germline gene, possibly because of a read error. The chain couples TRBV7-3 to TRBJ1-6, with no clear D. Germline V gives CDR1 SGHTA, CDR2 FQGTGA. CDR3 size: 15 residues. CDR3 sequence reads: CASSLYGSNNSPLHF. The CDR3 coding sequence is TGTGCCAGCAGCTTATATGGCTCCAATAATTCACCCCTCCACTTT.

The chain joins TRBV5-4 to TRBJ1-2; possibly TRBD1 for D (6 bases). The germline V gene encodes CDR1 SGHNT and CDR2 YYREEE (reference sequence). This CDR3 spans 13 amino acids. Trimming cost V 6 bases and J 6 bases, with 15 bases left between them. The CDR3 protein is CASIASGVDGYTF. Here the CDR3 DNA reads TGTGCCAGCATCGCCTCAGGGGTCGATGGCTACACCTTC.

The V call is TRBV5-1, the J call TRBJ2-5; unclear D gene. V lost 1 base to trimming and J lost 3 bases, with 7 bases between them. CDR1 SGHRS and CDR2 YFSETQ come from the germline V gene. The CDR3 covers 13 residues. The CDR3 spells CASSLYLEETQYF. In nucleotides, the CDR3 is TGCGCCAGCAGCTTGTACTTGGAAGAGACCCAGTACTTC.

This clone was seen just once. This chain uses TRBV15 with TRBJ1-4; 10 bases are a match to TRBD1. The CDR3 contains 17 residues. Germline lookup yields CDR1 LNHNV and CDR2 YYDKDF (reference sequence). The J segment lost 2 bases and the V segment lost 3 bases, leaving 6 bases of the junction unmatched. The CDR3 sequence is CATSSRRQGATNEKLFF. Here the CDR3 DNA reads TGTGCCACCAGCAGCAGGAGACAGGGGGCGACTAATGAAAAACTGTTTTTT.

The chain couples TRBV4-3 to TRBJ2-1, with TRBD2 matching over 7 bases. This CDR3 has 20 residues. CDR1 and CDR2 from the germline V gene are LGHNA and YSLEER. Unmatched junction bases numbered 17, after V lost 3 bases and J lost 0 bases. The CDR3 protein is CASSQFIGASGNYSYNEQFF. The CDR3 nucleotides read TGCGCCAGCAGCCAGTTTATCGGGGCTAGCGGAAATTACTCCTACAATGAGCAGTTCTTC.

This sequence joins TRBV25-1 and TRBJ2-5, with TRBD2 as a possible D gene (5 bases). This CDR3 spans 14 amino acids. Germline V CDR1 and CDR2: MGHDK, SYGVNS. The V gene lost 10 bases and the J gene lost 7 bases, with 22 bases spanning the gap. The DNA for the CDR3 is TGTGCCACCCAGGCTATGCGGGCCGCCGGGACCCAGTACTTC. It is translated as CATQAMRAAGTQYF.

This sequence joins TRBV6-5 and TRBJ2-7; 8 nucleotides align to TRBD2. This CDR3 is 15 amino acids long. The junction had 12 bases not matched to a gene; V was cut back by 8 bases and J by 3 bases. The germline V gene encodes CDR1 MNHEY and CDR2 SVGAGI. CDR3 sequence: CASRREGQEGYEQYF. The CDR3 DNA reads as TGTGCCAGCCGCCGGGAGGGGCAGGAGGGCTACGAGCAGTACTTC.

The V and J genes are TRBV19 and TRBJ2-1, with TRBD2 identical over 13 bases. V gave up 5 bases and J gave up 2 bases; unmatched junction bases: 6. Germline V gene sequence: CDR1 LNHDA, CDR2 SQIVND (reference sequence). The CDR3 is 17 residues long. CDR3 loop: CASSGLAGDGTYNEQFF. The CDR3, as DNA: TGTGCCAGTAGTGGACTAGCGGGAGATGGCACCTACAATGAGCAGTTCTTC. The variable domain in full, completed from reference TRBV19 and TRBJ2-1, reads DGGITQSPKYLFRKEGQNVTLSCEQNLNHDAMYWYRQDPGQGLRLIYYSQIVNDFQKGDIAEGYSVSREKKESFPLTVTSAQKNPTAFYLCASSGLAGDGTYNEQFFGPGTRLTVL.

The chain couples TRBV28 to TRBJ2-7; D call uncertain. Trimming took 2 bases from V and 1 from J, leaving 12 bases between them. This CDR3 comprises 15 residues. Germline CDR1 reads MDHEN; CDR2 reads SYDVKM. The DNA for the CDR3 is TGTGCCAGCAGTTTAGGAGCCCGATCTTCCTACGAGCAGTACGTC. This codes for CASSLGARSSYEQYV.

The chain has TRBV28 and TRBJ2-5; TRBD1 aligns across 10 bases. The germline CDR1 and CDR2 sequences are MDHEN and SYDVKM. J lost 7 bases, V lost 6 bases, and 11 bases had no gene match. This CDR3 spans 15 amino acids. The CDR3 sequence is CASRLGTGAQRTQYF. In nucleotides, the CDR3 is TGTGCCAGCAGACTCGGGACAGGGGCCCAGAGGACCCAGTACTTC.

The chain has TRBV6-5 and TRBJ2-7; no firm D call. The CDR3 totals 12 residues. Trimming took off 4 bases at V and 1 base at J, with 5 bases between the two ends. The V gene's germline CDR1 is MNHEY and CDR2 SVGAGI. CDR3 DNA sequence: TGTGCCAGCAGTTCAGGTTCCTACGAGCAGTACTTC. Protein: CASSSGSYEQYF.

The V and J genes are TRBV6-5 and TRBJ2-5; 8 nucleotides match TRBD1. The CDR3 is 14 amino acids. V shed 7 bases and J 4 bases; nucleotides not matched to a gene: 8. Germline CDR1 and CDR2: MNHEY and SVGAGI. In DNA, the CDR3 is TGTGCCAGCAACCCCTTAGACAGGGGAGAGACCCAGTACTTC. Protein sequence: CASNPLDRGETQYF.

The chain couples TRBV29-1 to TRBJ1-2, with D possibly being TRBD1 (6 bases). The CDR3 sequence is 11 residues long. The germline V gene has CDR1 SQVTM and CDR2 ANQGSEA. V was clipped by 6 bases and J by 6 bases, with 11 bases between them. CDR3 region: CSVRGGHGYTF. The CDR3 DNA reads TGCAGCGTCCGGGGGGGGCATGGCTACACCTTC. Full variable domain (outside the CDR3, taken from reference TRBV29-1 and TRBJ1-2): SAVISQKPSRDICQRGTSLTIQCQVDSQVTMMFWYRQQPGQSLTLIATANQGSEATYESGFVIDKFPISRPNLTFSTLTVSNMSPEDSSIYLCSVRGGHGYTFGSGTRLTVV.

CDR3 residues: CASSLTGRRNEQFF. The CDR3 nucleotides read TGTGCCAGCAGCTTGACCGGGAGGAGGAATGAGCAGTTCTTC. The chain has TRBV5-4 and TRBJ2-1, with 7 bases identical to TRBD2. This CDR3 is built from 14 residues. The germline CDR1 and CDR2 sequences are SGHNT and YYREEE (reference sequence). V shed 1 base and J 7 bases; nucleotides not matched to a gene: 5.

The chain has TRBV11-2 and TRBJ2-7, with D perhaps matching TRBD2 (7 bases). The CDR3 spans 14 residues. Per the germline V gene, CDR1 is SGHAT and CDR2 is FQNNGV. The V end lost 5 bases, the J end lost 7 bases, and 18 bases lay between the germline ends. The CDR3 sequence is CASSRGASTREQYF. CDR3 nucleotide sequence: TGTGCCAGCAGCCGGGGGGCCTCGACGCGAGAGCAGTACTTC.

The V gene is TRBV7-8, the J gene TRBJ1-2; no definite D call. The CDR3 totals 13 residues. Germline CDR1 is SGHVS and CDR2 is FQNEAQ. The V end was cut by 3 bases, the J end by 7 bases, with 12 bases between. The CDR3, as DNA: TGTGCCAGCAGCTTGGAGGGCGTCCGTGGCTACACCTTC. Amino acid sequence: CASSLEGVRGYTF.

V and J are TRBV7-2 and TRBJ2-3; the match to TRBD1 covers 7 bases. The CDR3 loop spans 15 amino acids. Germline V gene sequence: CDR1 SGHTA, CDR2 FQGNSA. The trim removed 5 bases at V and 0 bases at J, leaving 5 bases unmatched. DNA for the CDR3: TGTGCCAGCAGCCCAGGGGGACCTAGCACAGATACGCAGTATTTT. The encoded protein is CASSPGGPSTDTQYF.

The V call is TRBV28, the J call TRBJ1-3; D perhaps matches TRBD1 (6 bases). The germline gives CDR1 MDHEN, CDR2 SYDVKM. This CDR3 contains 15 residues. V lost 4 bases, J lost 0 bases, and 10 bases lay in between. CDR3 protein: CASSSGHDSGNTIYF. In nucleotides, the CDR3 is TGTGCCAGCAGTTCGGGACATGACTCTGGAAACACCATATATTTT.

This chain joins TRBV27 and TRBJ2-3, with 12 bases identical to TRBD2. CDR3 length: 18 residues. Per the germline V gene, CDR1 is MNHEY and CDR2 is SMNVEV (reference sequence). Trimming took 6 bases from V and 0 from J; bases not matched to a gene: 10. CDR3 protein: CASSRRRTSGTSTDTQYF. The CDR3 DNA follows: TGTGCCAGCAGCCGACGCCGGACTAGCGGGACTAGCACAGATACGCAGTATTTT.

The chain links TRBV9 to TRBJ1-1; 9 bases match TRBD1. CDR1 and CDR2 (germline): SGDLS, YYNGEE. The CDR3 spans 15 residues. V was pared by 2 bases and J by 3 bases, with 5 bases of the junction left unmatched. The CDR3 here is CASSVGTGWDTEAFF. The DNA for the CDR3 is TGTGCCAGCAGCGTTGGGACAGGGTGGGACACTGAAGCTTTCTTT.

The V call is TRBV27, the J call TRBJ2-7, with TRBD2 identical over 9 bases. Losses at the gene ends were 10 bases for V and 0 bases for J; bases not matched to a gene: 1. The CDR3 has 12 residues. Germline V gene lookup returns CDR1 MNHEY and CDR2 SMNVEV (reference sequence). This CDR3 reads CATSGASYEQYF. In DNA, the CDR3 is TGTGCCACTAGCGGGGCCTCCTACGAGCAGTACTTC.

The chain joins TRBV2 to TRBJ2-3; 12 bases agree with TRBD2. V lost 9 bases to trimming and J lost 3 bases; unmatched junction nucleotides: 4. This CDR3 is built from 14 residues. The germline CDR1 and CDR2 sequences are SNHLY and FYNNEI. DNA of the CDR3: TGTGCCAGGACGACTAGCGGGAGAACAGATACGCAGTATTTT. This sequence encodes CARTTSGRTDTQYF.

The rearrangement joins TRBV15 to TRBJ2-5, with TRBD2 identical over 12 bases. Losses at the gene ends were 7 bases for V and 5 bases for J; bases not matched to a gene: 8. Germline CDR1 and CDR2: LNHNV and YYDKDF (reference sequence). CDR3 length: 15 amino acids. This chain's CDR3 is CATIETSGSRETQYF. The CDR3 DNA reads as TGTGCCACCATCGAGACTAGCGGGAGTAGGGAGACCCAGTACTTC.

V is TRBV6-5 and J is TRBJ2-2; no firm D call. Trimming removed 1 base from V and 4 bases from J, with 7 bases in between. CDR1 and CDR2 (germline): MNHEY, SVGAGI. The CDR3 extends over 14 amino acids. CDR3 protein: CASSYWAGTGELFF. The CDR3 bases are TGTGCCAGCAGTTACTGGGCCGGCACCGGGGAGCTGTTTTTT.

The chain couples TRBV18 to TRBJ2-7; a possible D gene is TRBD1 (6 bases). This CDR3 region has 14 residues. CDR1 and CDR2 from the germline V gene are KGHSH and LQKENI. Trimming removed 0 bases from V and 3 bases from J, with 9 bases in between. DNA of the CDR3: TGTGCCAGCTCACCACCCACAGGGTACTACGAGCAGTACTTC. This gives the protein CASSPPTGYYEQYF. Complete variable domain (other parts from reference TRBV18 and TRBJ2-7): NAGVMQNPRHLVRRRGQEARLRCSPMKGHSHVYWYRQLPEEGLKFMVYLQKENIIDESGMPKERFSAEFPKEGPSILRIQQVVRGDSAAYFCASSPPTGYYEQYFGPGTRLTVT.

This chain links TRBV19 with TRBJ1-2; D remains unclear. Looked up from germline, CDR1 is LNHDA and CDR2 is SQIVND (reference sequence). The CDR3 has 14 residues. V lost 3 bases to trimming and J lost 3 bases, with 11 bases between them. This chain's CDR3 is CASSMEGTDYGYTF. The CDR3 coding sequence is TGTGCCAGTAGTATGGAGGGTACGGACTATGGCTACACCTTC.

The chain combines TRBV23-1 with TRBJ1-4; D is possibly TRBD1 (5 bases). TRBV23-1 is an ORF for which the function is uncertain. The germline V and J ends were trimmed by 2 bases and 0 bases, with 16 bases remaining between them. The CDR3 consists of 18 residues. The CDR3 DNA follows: TGCGCCAGCAGTCAACCAACCCCCCGGGACTCAACTAATGAAAAACTGTTTTTT. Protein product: CASSQPTPRDSTNEKLFF.

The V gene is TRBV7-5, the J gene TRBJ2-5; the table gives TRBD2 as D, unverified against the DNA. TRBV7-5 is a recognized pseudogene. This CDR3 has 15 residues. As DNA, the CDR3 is TGTGCCAGAAGCCTATCCTTATGGGGGGAGGAGACCCAGTACTTC. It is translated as CARSLSLWGEETQYF.

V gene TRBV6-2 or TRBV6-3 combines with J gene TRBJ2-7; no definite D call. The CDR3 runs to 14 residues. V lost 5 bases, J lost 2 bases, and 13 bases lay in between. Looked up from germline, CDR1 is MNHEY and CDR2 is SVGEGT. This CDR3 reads CASSRLGRTYEQYF. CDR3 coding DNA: TGTGCCAGCAGTCGCCTAGGAAGGACCTACGAGCAGTACTTC.